This T cell receptor beta chain was captured by sequencing in a study of shared clonotypes between healthy human individuals. Study in general: Researchers assigned three CD4 naive, three CD4 memory, two CD8 naive and one CD8 memory plate to each donor.

CD45RO negativity and positive selection for CCR7 defined naive CD8 cells, a population that excluded terminally differentiated effector memory CD45RA+ cells. Under the authors' procedure: Junction-only sequences without quality scores came from ImmunoSEQ, so filtering differed. Libraries were prepared by immunoSEQ multiplex PCR; TCRdb keeps only in-frame clonotypes and omits some of them. V and J calls and clone size come straight from that table; D and trimming were deduced from the DNA. Seen here are some 2 million clones, about 95% observed once, and the top ten hold about 1.1%. The CDR3 consists of 17 residues. Trimming took 4 bases from V and 2 from J, leaving 19 bases between them. The germline gives CDR1 SGHTS, CDR2 YDEGEE.

The clonotype originates from a man aged 18 to 29 in good health. Sequencing was carried out using naive CD8+ T cells sorted from blood. The chain links TRBV5-8 to TRBJ2-1; no clear D gene. The CDR3 sequence: CASSLSLVTVPYNEQFF. CDR3 DNA: TGTGCCAGCAGCCTGTCGCTAGTAACCGTTCCCTACAATGAGCAGTTCTTC. The full variable domain, its missing parts supplied by reference TRBV5-8 and TRBJ2-1, is EAGVTQSPTHLIKTRGQQATLRCSPISGHTSVYWYQQALGLGLQFLLWYDEGEERNRGNFPPRFSGRQFPNYSSELNVNALELEDSALYLCASSLSLVTVPYNEQFFGPGTRLTVL.